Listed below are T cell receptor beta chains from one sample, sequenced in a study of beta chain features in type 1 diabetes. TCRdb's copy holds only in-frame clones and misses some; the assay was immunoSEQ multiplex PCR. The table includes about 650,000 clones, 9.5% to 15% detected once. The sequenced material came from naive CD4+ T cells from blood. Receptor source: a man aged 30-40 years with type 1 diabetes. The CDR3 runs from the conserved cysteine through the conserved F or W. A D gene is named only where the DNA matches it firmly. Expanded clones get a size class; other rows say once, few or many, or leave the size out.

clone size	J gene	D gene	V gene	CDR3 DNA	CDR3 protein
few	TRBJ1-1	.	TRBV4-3	TGCGCCAGCAGCCTGGAGGGTAGGGGGAACACTGAAGCTTTCTTT	CASSLEGRGNTEAFF
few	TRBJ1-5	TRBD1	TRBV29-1	TGCAGCGTTACGGACAGGGTGAATCAGCCCCAGCATTTT	CSVTDRVNQPQHF
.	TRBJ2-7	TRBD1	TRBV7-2	TGTGCCAGCAGCTTGATTGGACAGGTCCTGCACTACGAGCAGTACTTC	CASSLIGQVLHYEQYF
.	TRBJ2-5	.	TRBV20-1	TGCAGTGCTTTTAGGGCAGAGACCCAGTACTTC	CSAFRAETQYF
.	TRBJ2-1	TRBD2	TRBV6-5	TGTGCCAGCAGTTCCCCACTAGCGGGGGGTGTATATGAGCAGTTCTTC	CASSSPLAGGVYEQFF
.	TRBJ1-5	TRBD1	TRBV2	TGTGCCAGCAGTGTAACAGGGGCCGCTAATCAGCCCCAGCATTTT	CASSVTGAANQPQHF
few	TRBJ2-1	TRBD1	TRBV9	TGTGCCAGCAGTACGGGACAGACTTTCTCCTACAATGAGCAGTTCTTC	CASSTGQTFSYNEQFF
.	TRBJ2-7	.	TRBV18	TGTGCCAGTTCAGGCGGGGAGCCCTACGAGCAGTACTTC	CASSGGEPYEQYF
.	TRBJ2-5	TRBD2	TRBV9	TGTGCCAGCAATGTTGGCCTAGCGGGGGAACAAGAGACCCAGTACTTC	CASNVGLAGEQETQYF
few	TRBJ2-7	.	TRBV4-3	TGCGCCAGCAGCCAAGATTTTGAATTAGGCGAGCAGTACTTC	CASSQDFELGEQYF
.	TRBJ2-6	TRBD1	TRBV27	TGTGCCAGCAGTTCACGGACAGGGATATCTGGGGCCAACGTCCTGACTTTC	CASSSRTGISGANVLTF
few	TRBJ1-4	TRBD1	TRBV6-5	TGTGCCAGCAGTTACTCATACAGGGGCCTAAATGAAAAACTGTTTTTT	CASSYSYRGLNEKLFF
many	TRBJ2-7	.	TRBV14	TGTGCCAGCAGCCAAGATTTCGGCGGTGAGCAGTACTTC	CASSQDFGGEQYF
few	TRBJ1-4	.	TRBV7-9	TGTGCCAGCAGCCCCTTTAGGGGCAGGGAGGGAAAACTGTTTTTT	CASSPFRGREGKLFF
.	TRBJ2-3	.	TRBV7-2	TGTGCCAGCAGCTTAGACCTAGCAGATACGCAGTATTTT	CASSLDLADTQYF
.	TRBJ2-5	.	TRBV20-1	TGCAGTGTCCTCCAAGAGACCCAGTACTTC	CSVLQETQYF
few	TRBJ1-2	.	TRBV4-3	TGCGCCAGCAGCCAAGATCCAGCTAACTATGGCTACACCTTC	CASSQDPANYGYTF
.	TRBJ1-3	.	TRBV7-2	TGTGCCAGCAGCTCACCCCAGAGGGACACCATATATTTT	CASSSPQRDTIYF
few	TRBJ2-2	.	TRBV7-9	TGTGCCAGCAGCTCCAGGGGATCCGTCACCGGGGAGCTGTTTTTT	CASSSRGSVTGELFF
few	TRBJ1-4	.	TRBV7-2	TGTGCCAGCAGCTTACGACAGGAAGAAAAACTGTTTTTT	CASSLRQEEKLFF
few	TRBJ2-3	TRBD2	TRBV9	TGTGCCAGCAGCGTAGGGTCTAGCGGGCTGCGAGATACGCAGTATTTT	CASSVGSSGLRDTQYF
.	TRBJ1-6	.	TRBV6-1	TGTGCCAGCAGTGAAGTGCACGGGACGGGTAATTCACCCCTCCACTTT	CASSEVHGTGNSPLHF
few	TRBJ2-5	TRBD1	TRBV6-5	TGTGCCAGCAGTTACTCGGCCGGGACAGGAGCTGAGACCCAGTACTTC	CASSYSAGTGAETQYF
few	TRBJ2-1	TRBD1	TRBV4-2	TGTGCCAGCAGCCAAGCAAAGGGACAGGTGTCCTACAATGAGCAGTTCTTC	CASSQAKGQVSYNEQFF
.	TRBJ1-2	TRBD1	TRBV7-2	TGTGCCAGCAGCTTAGCCACAGGGGTAGGCGGCTATGGCTACACCTTC	CASSLATGVGGYGYTF
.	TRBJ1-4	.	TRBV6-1	TGTGCCAGCAGTGAAGTCAGGGTACGAACTAATGAAAAACTGTTTTTT	CASSEVRVRTNEKLFF
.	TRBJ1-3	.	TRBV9	TGTGCCAGCAGTCCGACGGGGGCTGGAAACACCATATATTTT	CASSPTGAGNTIYF
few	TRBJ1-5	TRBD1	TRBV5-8	TGTGCCAGCAGCCAAGGACAGGGCGGGTATCAGCCCCAGCATTTT	CASSQGQGGYQPQHF
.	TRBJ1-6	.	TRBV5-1	TGCGCCAGCAGCTTGCCGGGGAGCTCCTATAATTCACCCCTCCACTTT	CASSLPGSSYNSPLHF
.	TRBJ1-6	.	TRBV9	TGTGCCAGCAGCGTAGGAGGAGGGGACCGCTCCTATAATTCACCCCTCCACTTT	CASSVGGGDRSYNSPLHF
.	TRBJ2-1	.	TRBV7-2	TGTGCCAGCAGCTTCCCGACCAATGAGCAGTTCTTC	CASSFPTNEQFF
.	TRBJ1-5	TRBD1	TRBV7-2	TGTGCCAGCCATGCAGGGGGCCAGCCCCAGCATTTT	CASHAGGQPQHF
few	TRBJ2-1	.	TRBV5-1	TGCGCCAGCAGCTTGGTTGAGTCTAGGCTTGGGGCGGAGCAGTTCTTC	CASSLVESRLGAEQFF
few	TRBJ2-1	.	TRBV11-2	TGTGCCAGCAGCCAGGAAAGGGCGAGCTCCTACAATGAGCAGTTCTTC	CASSQERASSYNEQFF
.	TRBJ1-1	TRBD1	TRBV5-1	TGCGCCAGCAGCGTGGACAGGGCTAACACTGAAGCTTTCTTT	CASSVDRANTEAFF
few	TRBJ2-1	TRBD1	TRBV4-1	TGCGCCAGCAGCCAAGATTCAGGACAGGGTCTAATAAATGAGCAGTTCTTC	CASSQDSGQGLINEQFF
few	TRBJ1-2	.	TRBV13	TGTGCCAGCAGCTTCCCTATTCTAGCGGGCCCGTCCCTAGGGCCTCGCTATGGCTACACCTTC	CASSFPILAGPSLGPRYGYTF
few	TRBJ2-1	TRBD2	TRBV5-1	TGCGCCAGCAGCTTGAAACGCGGGGGGCACGATGAGCAGTTCTTC	CASSLKRGGHDEQFF
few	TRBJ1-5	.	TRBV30	TGTGCCTGGAGTGTAAAGGGCAATCAGCCCCAGCATTTT	CAWSVKGNQPQHF
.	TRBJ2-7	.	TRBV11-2	TGTGCCAGCAGCCAGGGGGGCAGCCCCTACGAGCAGTACTTC	CASSQGGSPYEQYF
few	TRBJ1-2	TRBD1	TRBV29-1	TGCAGCGTCTCGGACAGGGGAGACTATGGCTACACCTTC	CSVSDRGDYGYTF
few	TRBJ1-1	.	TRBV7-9	TGTGCCAGCAGCTTCTCCGGGGCCCCTGAAGCTTTCTTT	CASSFSGAPEAFF
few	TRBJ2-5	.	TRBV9	TGTGCCAGCAGCCCAAAGGGAAGGGGATCGGATGAGACCCAGTACTTC	CASSPKGRGSDETQYF
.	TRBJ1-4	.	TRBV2	TGTGCCAGCAGTGAAGTAGGAGTACTTAATGAAAAACTGTTTTTT	CASSEVGVLNEKLFF
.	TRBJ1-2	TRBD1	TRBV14	TGTGCCAGCAGCCAGACAGGGAGAAGCGGCTACACCTTC	CASSQTGRSGYTF
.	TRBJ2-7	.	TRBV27	TGTGCCAGCAGTTTGAAGGGCGGGGAGCCCTACGAGCAGTACTTC	CASSLKGGEPYEQYF
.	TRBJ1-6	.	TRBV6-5	TGTGCCAGCAGTTCGGGCCCAGGGACCTATAATTCACCCCTCCACTTT	CASSSGPGTYNSPLHF
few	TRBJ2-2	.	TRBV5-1	TGCGCCAGCATGAGGAGCAACACCGGGGAGCTGTTTTTT	CASMRSNTGELFF
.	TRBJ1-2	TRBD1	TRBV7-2	TGTGCCAGCAGCTTCCAGACGGGTGGACAGGGACACGGCTACACCTTC	CASSFQTGGQGHGYTF
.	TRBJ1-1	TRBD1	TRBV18	TGTGCCAGCTCACCGACAGGGAATGGGGACACTGAAGCTTTCTTT	CASSPTGNGDTEAFF
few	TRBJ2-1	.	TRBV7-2	TGTGCCAGCAGCTCAGGGCCTATCAATGAGCAGTTCTTC	CASSSGPINEQFF
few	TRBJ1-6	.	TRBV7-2	TGTGCCAGCAGCTTAGTGGGGGTGACAAGCTCCTATAATTCACCCCTCCACTTT	CASSLVGVTSSYNSPLHF
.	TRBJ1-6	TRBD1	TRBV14	TGTGCCAGCAGCAGAATGGGACAGGAAAATTCACCCCTCCACTTT	CASSRMGQENSPLHF
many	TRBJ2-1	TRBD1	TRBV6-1	TGTGCCAGCAGCCTGGGACAGGGGGCGAATGAGCAGTTCTTC	CASSLGQGANEQFF
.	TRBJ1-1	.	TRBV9	TGTGCCAGCAGCGTGCAGGGGAACACTGAAGCTTTCTTT	CASSVQGNTEAFF
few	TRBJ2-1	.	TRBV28	TGTGCCAGCAGTTTAAGGGAGCAGTTCTTC	CASSLREQFF
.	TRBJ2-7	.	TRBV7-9	TGTGCCAGCAACCCACAGGGTACCTACGAGCAGTACTTC	CASNPQGTYEQYF
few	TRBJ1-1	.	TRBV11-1	TGTGCCAGCAGCTTGGCAGGGGCGTACACTGAAGCTTTCTTT	CASSLAGAYTEAFF
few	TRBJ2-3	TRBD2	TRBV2	TGTGCCAGCAAGAGAGTAGGCGGGGGGGGCACAGATACGCAGTATTTT	CASKRVGGGGTDTQYF
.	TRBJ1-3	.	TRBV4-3	TGCGCCAGCAGCCAAGGATCTTCCTCTGGAAACACCATATATTTT	CASSQGSSSGNTIYF